Following are 23 T cell receptor beta chains from one sample sequenced in a study of beta chain features in type 1 diabetes. Findings and caveats of the study: TCRB CDR3s were moderately but significantly shorter in Type 1 diabetes patients in all four CD4+ subsets.

No antigen has been assigned to these receptors. The study reverse transcribed the entire isolated RNA, so it sequenced expressed TCRB transcripts. Sequenced by immunoSEQ multiplex PCR; TCRdb stores in-frame clones only, minus some. The table lists under 300,000 clones, 20% to 25% of them singletons. The sample consisted of naive CD4+ T cells from blood. The receptors here all came from a woman between 25 and 40 years old with type 1 diabetes.

V usage is TRBV19 and J usage is TRBJ2-1; TRBD2 matches at 9 bases. V lost 7 bases to trimming and J lost 8 bases; unmatched junction nucleotides: 12. This CDR3 has 15 amino acids. Germline V gene sequence: CDR1 LNHDA, CDR2 SQIVND (reference sequence). The CDR3 bases are TGTGCCAGTATCGAAAGAGCGGGAGGAGGGCATGAGCAGTTCTTC. Its protein is CASIERAGGGHEQFF.

Of note for this clone: The same CDR3 can be traced to other DNA sequences in this sample. This rearrangement joins TRBV7-3 to TRBJ2-1; perhaps TRBD1 as D (5 bases). Germline values: CDR1 SGHTA, CDR2 FQGTGA. CDR3 length equals 14 residues. The V end lost 2 bases, the J end lost 0 bases, and 5 bases lay between the germline ends. This chain's CDR3 is CASSLDSSYNEQFF. Written as DNA, the CDR3 is TGTGCCAGCAGCTTAGACAGCTCCTACAATGAGCAGTTCTTC.

This clone was seen a handful of times. The genes are TRBV2 and TRBJ2-7; D is unclear. V lost 5 bases, J lost 2 bases, and 7 bases lay in between. CDR3 length: 12 amino acids. The germline V gene has CDR1 SNHLY and CDR2 FYNNEI. CDR3 sequence: CASSPPAYEQYF. CDR3 DNA sequence: TGTGCCAGCAGTCCCCCGGCCTACGAGCAGTACTTC.

The rearrangement links TRBV18 to TRBJ2-7, with 8 bases identical to TRBD1. Germline lookup yields CDR1 KGHSH and CDR2 LQKENI. Germline trimming cut 3 bases from V and 6 bases from J; bases unmatched to any gene: 4. There are 13 residues in the CDR3. This CDR3 is CASSPGQVGEQYF. In nucleotides, the CDR3 is TGTGCCAGCTCACCGGGACAGGTCGGCGAGCAGTACTTC.

The chain recombines TRBV30 with TRBJ2-5; 7 nucleotides line up with TRBD2. This CDR3 has 14 amino acids. Losses at the gene ends were 4 bases for V and 5 bases for J; bases not matched to a gene: 10. Germline CDR1 is GTSNPN and CDR2 is SVGIG (reference sequence). The CDR3 region is CAWTPGGSPETQYF. CDR3 nucleotides: TGTGCCTGGACCCCCGGCGGGAGTCCGGAGACCCAGTACTTC.

This clone was counted a few times. The chain combines TRBV7-2 with TRBJ2-1; D is possibly TRBD1 (5 bases). Germline lookup yields CDR1 SGHTA and CDR2 FQGNSA. The CDR3 extends over 15 amino acids. The V gene lost 5 bases and the J gene lost 0 bases, with 11 bases spanning the gap. For the CDR3, the DNA is TGTGCCAGCAGCGTTACAGGTAGCTCCTACAATGAGCAGTTCTTC. Translating gives CASSVTGSSYNEQFF.

This clone came up a few times. The CDR3 is CATSRDRSGSGNEQFF. The CDR3 bases are TGTGCCACCAGCAGAGATCGTAGCGGGAGCGGCAATGAGCAGTTCTTC. This chain links TRBV15 with TRBJ2-1, with 9 bases fitting TRBD2. The junction had 6 bases not matched to a gene; V was cut back by 0 bases and J by 6 bases. The germline CDR1 and CDR2 sequences are LNHNV and YYDKDF (reference sequence). The CDR3 covers 16 residues.

The V call is TRBV28, the J call TRBJ1-1; tentative D call: TRBD1 (6 bases). In germline, CDR1 is MDHEN, CDR2 SYDVKM. The V end lost 7 bases, the J end lost 10 bases, and 16 bases lay between the germline ends. The CDR3 runs to 12 residues. Here the CDR3 reads CASTGQIWSAFF. CDR3 nucleotides: TGTGCCAGCACTGGACAGATATGGTCAGCTTTCTTT.

As concerns this clone: The same CDR3 arises from other DNA sequences in this sample as well. CDR3 coding DNA: TGTGCCAGCAGCTCCCAGGGAAACACTGAAGCTTTCTTT. It translates to CASSSQGNTEAFF. This chain connects TRBV7-3 to TRBJ1-1, with D perhaps TRBD1 (5 bases). CDR1 and CDR2 from the germline V gene are SGHTA and FQGTGA. V lost 4 bases, J lost 2 bases, and 8 bases lay in between. The CDR3 is 13 residues long. Complete variable domain (other parts from reference TRBV7-3 and TRBJ1-1): GAGVSQTPSNKVTEKGKYVELRCDPISGHTALYWYRQSLGQGPEFLIYFQGTGAADDSGLPNDRFFAVRPEGSVSTLKIQRTERGDSAVYLCASSSQGNTEAFFGQGTRLTVV.

This clone was counted a few times. The J gene is TRBJ2-7, the V gene TRBV29-1; 7 bases match TRBD1. V lost 5 bases to trimming and J lost 7 bases; unmatched junction nucleotides: 20. Germline assignment: CDR1 SQVTM and CDR2 ANQGSEA. CDR3 length: 16 residues. The CDR3 region is CSVSATGSLLRGEQYF. The DNA for the CDR3 is TGCAGCGTTTCGGCGACAGGGTCGCTTCTAAGGGGGGAGCAGTACTTC.

This clone was found a few times. This chain connects TRBV9 to TRBJ1-1; TRBD1 aligns across 7 bases. J lost 0 bases, V lost 3 bases, and 8 bases had no gene match. The CDR3 is made up of 16 amino acids. Germline values: CDR1 SGDLS, CDR2 YYNGEE. This CDR3 is CASSAGGGQLNTEAFF. The CDR3 region has the DNA TGTGCCAGCAGCGCAGGGGGTGGACAGTTGAACACTGAAGCTTTCTTT.

This chain joins TRBV29-1 and TRBJ1-2; D unresolved. The CDR3 runs to 12 residues. The germline CDR1 and CDR2 sequences are SQVTM and ANQGSEA. Trimming cost V 4 bases and J 4 bases, with 10 bases left between them. The CDR3 coding sequence is TGCAGCGTTGGAGGGTCTCTCTATGGCTACACCTTC. Translation: CSVGGSLYGYTF. Drawing the rest from reference TRBV29-1 and TRBJ1-2, the complete variable domain is SAVISQKPSRDICQRGTSLTIQCQVDSQVTMMFWYRQQPGQSLTLIATANQGSEATYESGFVIDKFPISRPNLTFSTLTVSNMSPEDSSIYLCSVGGSLYGYTFGSGTRLTVV.

Only a few counts were recorded for this clone. The J gene is TRBJ2-7, the V gene TRBV30; 12 positions agree with TRBD1. The CDR3 consists of 15 residues. V lost 0 bases, J lost 6 bases, and 6 bases stayed unmatched. Germline loops: CDR1 GTSNPN, CDR2 SVGIG (reference sequence). CDR3 coding DNA: TGTGCCTGGAGTGTAGGGACAGGGGGCTCTATCGAGCAGTACTTC. Protein: CAWSVGTGGSIEQYF.

This clone turned up a few times. The chain employs TRBV7-2 and TRBJ2-7; perhaps TRBD1 as D (6 bases). Germline assignment: CDR1 SGHTA and CDR2 FQGNSA. CDR3 length: 15 residues. V lost 0 bases and J lost 0, with 9 bases in between. CDR3 sequence (DNA): TGTGCCAGCAGCTTAGCGCAGGACAGCTCCTACGAGCAGTACTTC. Its protein product is CASSLAQDSSYEQYF.

The chain employs TRBV5-1 and TRBJ2-3; 7 nucleotides align to TRBD1. The CDR3 covers 16 residues. V was pared by 4 bases and J by 1 base, with 9 bases of the junction left unmatched. Germline assignment: CDR1 SGHRS and CDR2 YFSETQ. The CDR3 region is CASSPYRGWGTDTQYF. DNA for the CDR3: TGCGCCAGCAGCCCCTACAGGGGATGGGGCACAGATACGCAGTATTTT.

The chain joins TRBV9 to TRBJ2-4; 10 bases are shared with TRBD2. This CDR3 is built from 14 residues. Germline V gene data show CDR1 as SGDLS and CDR2 as YYNGEE. Trimming at V came to 4 bases and at J to 16 bases, leaving 14 bases not matched to a gene. CDR3 sequence: CASSPQIGLAAIYF. The CDR3 DNA reads TGTGCCAGCAGCCCCCAGATCGGACTAGCGGCTATCTACTTC.

This clone has just a few counts. In nucleotides, the CDR3 is TGCGCCAGCAGAAGAGGGGCGGGGAGCACAGATACGCAGTATTTT. Protein product: CASRRGAGSTDTQYF. The J gene is TRBJ2-3, the V gene TRBV5-1; D might be TRBD2 (6 bases). Germline V gives CDR1 SGHRS, CDR2 YFSETQ. This CDR3 contains 15 residues. The V gene lost 5 bases and the J gene lost 0 bases, with 13 bases spanning the gap. The full variable domain, rest sourced from reference TRBV5-1 and TRBJ2-3, is KAGVTQTPRYLIKTRGQQVTLSCSPISGHRSVSWYQQTPGQGLQFLFEYFSETQRNKGNFPGRFSGRQFSNSRSEMNVSTLELGDSALYLCASRRGAGSTDTQYFGPGTRLTVL.

The rearrangement joins TRBV30 to TRBJ1-5; perhaps TRBD1 as D (5 bases). V was clipped by 2 bases and J by 6 bases, with 17 bases between them. Per germline, CDR1 GTSNPN and CDR2 SVGIG (reference sequence). The CDR3 extends over 15 amino acids. The CDR3: CAWSRQGSLGQPQHF. In nucleotides, the CDR3 is TGTGCCTGGAGTAGGCAGGGAAGTCTGGGTCAGCCCCAGCATTTT.

This clone showed up just a few times. The gene calls are TRBV30 and TRBJ2-5; the D gene is possibly TRBD1 (6 bases). The germline CDR1 and CDR2 sequences are GTSNPN and SVGIG (reference sequence). This CDR3 contains 13 residues. The V and J ends lost 2 bases and 5 bases respectively, with 12 bases between them. CDR3 nucleotide sequence: TGTGCCTGGAGTAGGGGGAACGGGGAGACCCAGTACTTC. This translates into CAWSRGNGETQYF. The complete variable domain, with remaining parts taken from reference TRBV30 and TRBJ2-5, reads SQTIHQWPATLVQPVGSPLSLECTVEGTSNPNLYWYRQAAGRGLQLLFYSVGIGQISSEVPQNLSASRPQDRQFILSSKKLLLSDSGFYLCAWSRGNGETQYFGPGTRLLVL.

The rearrangement uses TRBV13 and TRBJ1-3; 7 bases align to TRBD1. V lost 5 bases to trimming and J lost 0 bases; unmatched junction nucleotides: 7. The CDR3 contains 16 residues. The germline CDR1 and CDR2 sequences are PRHDT and FYEKMQ (reference sequence). Here the CDR3 reads CASSPRTGDSGNTIYF. The CDR3 DNA follows: TGTGCCAGCAGCCCACGGACAGGAGACTCTGGAAACACCATATATTTT.

This chain's CDR3 is CASSLMLAGTDTQYF. For the CDR3, the DNA is TGTGCCAGCAGCTTGATGTTGGCGGGCACAGATACGCAGTATTTT. The chain couples TRBV7-3 to TRBJ2-3; D not certain. CDR3 size: 15 residues. The germline gives CDR1 SGHTA, CDR2 FQGTGA. V was cut by 3 bases and J by 1 base, with 11 bases left in between.

This sequence joins TRBV28 and TRBJ2-3; 8 nucleotides match TRBD2. The CDR3 contains 15 residues. The V segment lost 3 bases and the J segment 3 bases; nucleotides outside the gene matches: 5. CDR1 is MDHEN and CDR2 is SYDVKM in the germline V gene. Here the CDR3 DNA reads TGTGCCAGCAGTTTCGCCGGGAGGGGAACAGATACGCAGTATTTT. Amino acid sequence: CASSFAGRGTDTQYF. The variable domain in full, with the rest retrieved from reference TRBV28 and TRBJ2-3, is DVKVTQSSRYLVKRTGEKVFLECVQDMDHENMFWYRQDPGLGLRLIYFSYDVKMKEKGDIPEGYSVSREKKERFSLILESASTNQTSMYLCASSFAGRGTDTQYFGPGTRLTVL.

The CDR3 DNA reads as TGTGCCAGCTCACGGACAGGGGTGACCGGGGAGCTGTTTTTT. This codes for CASSRTGVTGELFF. The rearrangement joins TRBV18 to TRBJ2-2; 9 nucleotides agree with TRBD1. The V and J ends lost 4 bases and 5 bases, in that order; junction bases with no gene match: 2. Germline-derived CDR1 and CDR2 are KGHSH and LQKENI. The CDR3 length is 14 residues. Full variable domain (outside the CDR3, taken from reference TRBV18 and TRBJ2-2): NAGVMQNPRHLVRRRGQEARLRCSPMKGHSHVYWYRQLPEEGLKFMVYLQKENIIDESGMPKERFSAEFPKEGPSILRIQQVVRGDSAAYFCASSRTGVTGELFFGEGSRLTVL.